This TCR beta chain was sequenced for a study of shared clonotypes between healthy human individuals. The germline V and J ends were trimmed by 4 bases and 1 base, with 10 bases remaining between them. The CDR3 sequence is 14 residues long. CDR1 and CDR2 (germline): MDHEN, SYDVKM. TCRdb's table, derived via immunoSEQ multiplex PCR, lists solely in-frame clones and lacks some. Of hundreds of thousands of clones listed, around 75% are singletons. Sequenced input: PBMCs. The chain is built from TRBV28 and TRBJ1-2; a weak D match, TRBD1 (6 bases). The receptor's source is a woman aged 40-49 years in good health. Some clones in this sample may be carry-over from other donors' samples. The CDR3 protein is CASSSGGRNYGYTF. The CDR3 nucleotides are TGTGCCAGCAGTTCCGGGGGGCGTAACTATGGCTACACCTTC.